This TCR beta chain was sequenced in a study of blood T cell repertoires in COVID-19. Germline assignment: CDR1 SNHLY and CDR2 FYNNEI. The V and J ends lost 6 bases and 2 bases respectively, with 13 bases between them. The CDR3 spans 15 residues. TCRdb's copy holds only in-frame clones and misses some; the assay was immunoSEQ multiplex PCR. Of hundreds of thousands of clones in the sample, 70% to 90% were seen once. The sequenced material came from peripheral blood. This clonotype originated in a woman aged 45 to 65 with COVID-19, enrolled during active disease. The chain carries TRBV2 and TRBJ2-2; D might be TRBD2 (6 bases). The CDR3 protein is CASSRDGRNTGELFF. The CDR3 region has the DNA TGTGCCAGCAGCAGGGACGGGAGAAACACCGGGGAGCTGTTTTTT.